The 25 T cell receptor beta chains reported below all come from one sample, sequenced in a study of monozygotic twins with inflammatory bowel disease. TCRdb reanalyzed the 5' RACE reads and collapses them to one entry per CDR3 protein, without DNA. This specimen shows approximately 400,000 distinct CDR3 sequences; the ten leading clones hold 2.4%. The specimen sequenced was blood. These receptors originate from a human donor with ulcerative colitis or Crohn's disease, or a healthy co-twin of an affected twin (not recorded which).

The chain employs TRBV5-1 and TRBJ1-3; TCRdb returns TRBD1, unconfirmable since there is no DNA. Germline loops: CDR1 SGHRS, CDR2 YFSETQ. This CDR3 is built from 14 residues. The CDR3 sequence: CASGGGSGGNTIYF. The variable domain in full, with the rest retrieved from reference TRBV5-1 and TRBJ1-3, is KAGVTQTPRYLIKTRGQQVTLSCSPISGHRSVSWYQQTPGQGLQFLFEYFSETQRNKGNFPGRFSGRQFSNSRSEMNVSTLELGDSALYLCASGGGSGGNTIYFGEGSWLTVV.

V usage is TRBV7-2 and J usage is TRBJ2-7; absent DNA, TCRdb's TRBD1 call cannot be checked. The germline CDR1 and CDR2 sequences are SGHTA and FQGNSA. The CDR3 runs 15 residues. The CDR3 region is CASSTAGAANYEQYF.

The chain has TRBV6-1 and TRBJ2-1; the D gene TCRdb calls, TRBD1, cannot be checked with no DNA. CDR1 is MNHNS and CDR2 is SASEGT in the germline V gene. This CDR3 region has 20 residues. CDR3: CASRDTSGTGAQSSYNEQFF.

The J gene is TRBJ2-3, the V gene TRBV7-2; TCRdb outputs TRBD2, but without DNA this stays unchecked. Germline-derived CDR1 and CDR2 are SGHTA and FQGNSA. This CDR3 spans 16 amino acids. CDR3 sequence reads: CASSSLAGDPTDTQYF.

CDR3 amino acids: CSASYAGGPIDTQYF. The rearrangement links TRBV20-1 to TRBJ2-3; TCRdb calls TRBD2, which cannot be checked without DNA. Germline V lookup: CDR1 DFQATT, CDR2 SNEGSKA (reference sequence). The CDR3 consists of 15 residues.

The gene calls are TRBV20-1 and TRBJ2-7; TCRdb gives TRBD2 as the D gene, but with no DNA this cannot be confirmed. This CDR3 is 15 amino acids long. CDR1 is DFQATT, CDR2 SNEGSKA, per germline (reference sequence). CDR3 in amino acids: CSARDRRGGSYEQYF.

The chain couples TRBV6-1 to TRBJ1-4; TCRdb's assignment of TRBD1 cannot be checked, as there is no DNA. Germline V gene sequence: CDR1 MNHNS, CDR2 SASEGT. The CDR3 has 14 residues. The CDR3 sequence is CASSPDQRGEKLFF.

The chain employs TRBV5-4 and TRBJ2-5; TCRdb proposes TRBD1, but this gene call is untestable without DNA. The CDR3 consists of 13 residues. Germline CDR1 is SGHNT and CDR2 is YYREEE (reference sequence). CDR3 sequence: CASSLGAQGTQYF. Supplemented by reference TRBV5-4 and TRBJ2-5, the full variable domain reads ETGVTQSPTHLIKTRGQQVTLRCSSQSGHNTVSWYQQALGQGPQFIFQYYREEENGRGNFPPRFSGLQFPNYSSELNVNALELDDSALYLCASSLGAQGTQYFGPGTRLLVL.

J is TRBJ2-1 and V is TRBV28; TCRdb reports TRBD2, a call that lacks DNA to check it against. CDR3 size: 20 residues. Germline CDR1 is MDHEN and CDR2 is SYDVKM. The CDR3 reads CASSFLPTSGSFSPKGEQFF.

The CDR3 reads CASSHQDSAYEQYF. V usage is TRBV4-2 and J usage is TRBJ2-7; TCRdb picks TRBD2, but there is no DNA to check that call. The CDR3 consists of 14 residues. Germline values: CDR1 LGHNA, CDR2 YNFKEQ.

The CDR3 region is CASSLASDRTNQPQHF. This chain joins TRBV7-2 and TRBJ1-5. The CDR3 is 16 residues long. From germline, CDR1 is SGHTA and CDR2 FQGNSA. The full variable domain, completed using reference TRBV7-2 and TRBJ1-5, is GAGVSQSPSNKVTEKGKDVELRCDPISGHTALYWYRQSLGQGLEFLIYFQGNSAPDKSGLPSDRFSAERTGGSVSTLTIQRTQQEDSAVYLCASSLASDRTNQPQHFGDGTRLSIL.

The CDR3 region is CASNSRQGFNEKLFF. The rearrangement links TRBV4-2 to TRBJ1-4; TCRdb gives TRBD1 as the D gene, but with no DNA this cannot be confirmed. The CDR3 has 15 residues. Germline lookup yields CDR1 LGHNA and CDR2 YNFKEQ.

V gene TRBV6-1 combines with J gene TRBJ2-2; no DNA is available, so the TRBD1 call from TCRdb remains unchecked. Per the germline V gene, CDR1 is MNHNS and CDR2 is SASEGT. The CDR3 extends over 16 amino acids. CDR3 amino acids: CASSGGPSANTGELFF.

J is TRBJ2-7 and V is TRBV10-3; TCRdb selects TRBD1, and the lack of DNA leaves this call unchecked. There are 14 residues in the CDR3. Germline V gene data show CDR1 as ENHRY and CDR2 as SYGVKD. The CDR3 sequence: CAISTAGAAYEQYF.

The V and J genes are TRBV25-1 and TRBJ2-7; TCRdb's assignment of TRBD2 cannot be checked, as there is no DNA. The CDR3 runs to 14 residues. Germline values: CDR1 MGHDK, CDR2 SYGVNS. CDR3 loop: CASTTSGRHHEQYF.

This sequence joins TRBV6-1 and TRBJ2-6; TCRdb indicates TRBD1, and absent DNA this call remains unverified. In germline, CDR1 is MNHNS, CDR2 SASEGT. This CDR3 contains 17 residues. The CDR3 sequence is CASSPGRLTSGANVLTF.

The V call is TRBV7-2, the J call TRBJ2-1; TCRdb's D call, TRBD2, is unchecked because there is no DNA. This CDR3 is 18 amino acids long. Looked up from germline, CDR1 is SGHTA and CDR2 is FQGNSA. The CDR3 sequence is CASSLARYGGGPRNEQFF.

The chain recombines TRBV20-1 with TRBJ2-3. Germline loops: CDR1 DFQATT, CDR2 SNEGSKA (reference sequence). The CDR3 length is 14 residues. The CDR3 protein is CSARLQRSTDTQYF.

J is TRBJ2-5 and V is TRBV25-1. Germline V gene sequence: CDR1 MGHDK, CDR2 SYGVNS. The CDR3 runs to 13 residues. The CDR3 region is CASSEWAVKTQYF.

V is TRBV20-1 and J is TRBJ1-2; TCRdb reports TRBD1, a call that lacks DNA to check it against. This CDR3 contains 13 residues. Germline loops: CDR1 DFQATT, CDR2 SNEGSKA (reference sequence). The CDR3 region is CSAPSTGEYGYTF.

The chain has TRBV10-3 and TRBJ1-1. The germline V gene encodes CDR1 ENHRY and CDR2 SYGVKD. The CDR3 is made up of 13 amino acids. The CDR3 region is CAISSKSAVEAFF.

The chain employs TRBV5-1 and TRBJ2-1; the TCRdb D gene call, TRBD2, has no DNA to confirm it. The CDR3 is made up of 17 amino acids. Per germline, CDR1 SGHRS and CDR2 YFSETQ. This CDR3 is CASETGASGSSYNEQFF.

This chain joins TRBV5-6 and TRBJ1-6; TCRdb selects TRBD1, and the lack of DNA leaves this call unchecked. CDR1 is SGHDT and CDR2 is YYEEEE in the germline V gene. The CDR3 is made up of 19 amino acids. The CDR3 sequence is CASSPFWTEAPWGDSPLHF.

This rearrangement joins TRBV25-1 to TRBJ2-1. The CDR3 runs 14 residues. Germline CDR1 is MGHDK and CDR2 is SYGVNS. The chain's CDR3 is CASSEFGRTNGQFF.

V usage is TRBV27 and J usage is TRBJ2-3; the TCRdb call, TRBD2, lacks DNA for checking. Germline V lookup: CDR1 MNHEY, CDR2 SMNVEV (reference sequence). The CDR3 consists of 14 residues. This chain's CDR3 is CASRLPNPTDTQYF.